The TCR beta chain described here comes from a study of T cell changes during pregnancy in multiple sclerosis. TCRdb's table, derived via immunoSEQ multiplex PCR, lists solely in-frame clones and lacks some. The repertoire holds about 64,000 clones, roughly 93% seen once, with 1% to 1.5% in the top ten. Trimming removed 3 bases at V and 7 bases at J, with 10 bases between. The CDR3 spans 14 residues. Germline V CDR1 and CDR2: KGHSH, LQKENI. This chain links TRBV18 with TRBJ1-6; the D gene is possibly TRBD1 (6 bases). This specimen was peripheral blood, taken in the second trimester of pregnancy. The sequence came from a female donor with multiple sclerosis, enrolled in a pregnancy study. This CDR3 reads CASSPGAGNSPLHF. CDR3 DNA: TGTGCCAGCTCACCGGGGGCAGGAAATTCACCCCTCCACTTT.